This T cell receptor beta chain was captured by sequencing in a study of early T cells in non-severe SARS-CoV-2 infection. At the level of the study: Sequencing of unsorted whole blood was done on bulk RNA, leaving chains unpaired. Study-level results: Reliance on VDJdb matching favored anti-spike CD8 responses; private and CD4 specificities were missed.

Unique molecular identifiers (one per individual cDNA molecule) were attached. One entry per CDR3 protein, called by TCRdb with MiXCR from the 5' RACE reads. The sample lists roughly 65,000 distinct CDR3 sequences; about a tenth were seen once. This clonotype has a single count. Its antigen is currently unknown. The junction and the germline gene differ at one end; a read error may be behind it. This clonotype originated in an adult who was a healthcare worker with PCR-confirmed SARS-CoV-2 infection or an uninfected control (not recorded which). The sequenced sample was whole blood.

In DNA, the CDR3 is TGTCCCAGTAGTCAGGGTCGCTATGGCTACACCTTC. Protein sequence: CPSSQGRYGYTF. This chain joins TRBV19 and TRBJ1-2, with D maybe TRBD1 (5 bases). Germline lookup yields CDR1 LNHDA and CDR2 SQIVND (reference sequence). The length of the CDR3 is 12 residues.